The source of this TCR beta chain is a study of blood T cell repertoires in COVID-19. At the level of the study: Spain, Italy and the United States supplied samples that represented acute and convalescent COVID-19. T cells, B-cell-depleted T cells, or PBMCs provided the cDNA or gDNA that served as material.

In the original workflow: Amplifying reference gene primers gave estimates of nucleated cell counts. Assay used: immunoSEQ multiplex PCR; TCRdb lists only in-frame clones, some missing. D and trimming were read from the DNA, whereas the V and J calls and clone size are those reported in that table. The top ten hold 8% to 11% of the sample, which has about 140,000 clones, around nine tenths seen once. The CDR3 length is 14 residues. After removal of 5 bases from V and 0 bases from J, the junction contained 4 bases not matched to a gene. Germline loops: CDR1 SGHVS, CDR2 FQNEAQ. The source material was peripheral blood. The chain links TRBV7-8 to TRBJ2-7, with TRBD1 matching 7 bases. The receptor's source is a man aged 50 to 59 with active or convalescent COVID-19. CDR3 loop: CASSARDSSYEQYF. As DNA, the CDR3 is TGTGCCAGCAGCGCCCGGGACAGCTCCTACGAGCAGTACTTC.